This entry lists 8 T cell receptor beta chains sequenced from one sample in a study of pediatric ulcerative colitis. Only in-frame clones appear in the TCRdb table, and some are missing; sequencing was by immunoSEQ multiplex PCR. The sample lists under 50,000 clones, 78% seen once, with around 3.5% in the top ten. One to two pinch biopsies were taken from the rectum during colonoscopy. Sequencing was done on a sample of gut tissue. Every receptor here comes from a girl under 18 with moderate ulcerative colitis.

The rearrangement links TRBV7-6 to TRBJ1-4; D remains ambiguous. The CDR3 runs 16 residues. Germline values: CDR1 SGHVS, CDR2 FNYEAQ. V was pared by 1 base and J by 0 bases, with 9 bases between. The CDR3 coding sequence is TGTGCCAGCAGCTTAGTAGGGTCCGCAACTAATGAAAAACTGTTTTTT. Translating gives CASSLVGSATNEKLFF.

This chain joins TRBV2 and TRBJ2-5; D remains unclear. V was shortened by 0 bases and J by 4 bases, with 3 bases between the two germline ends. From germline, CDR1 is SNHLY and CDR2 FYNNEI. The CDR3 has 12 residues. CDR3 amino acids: CASSEARETQYF. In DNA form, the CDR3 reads TGTGCCAGCAGTGAAGCCCGAGAGACCCAGTACTTC. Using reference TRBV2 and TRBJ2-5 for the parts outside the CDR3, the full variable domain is EPEVTQTPSHQVTQMGQEVILRCVPISNHLYFYWYRQILGQKVEFLVSFYNNEISEKSEIFDDQFSVERPDGSNFTLKIRSTKLEDSAMYFCASSEARETQYFGPGTRLLVL.

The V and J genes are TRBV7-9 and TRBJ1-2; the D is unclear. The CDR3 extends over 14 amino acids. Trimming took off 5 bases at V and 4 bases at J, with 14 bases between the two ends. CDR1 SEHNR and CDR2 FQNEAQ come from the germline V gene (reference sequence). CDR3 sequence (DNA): TGTGCCAGCAGCGGGAGGGCGCCAGCCTATGGCTACACCTTC. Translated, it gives CASSGRAPAYGYTF. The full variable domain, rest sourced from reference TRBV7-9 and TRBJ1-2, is DTGVSQNPRHKITKRGQNVTFRCDPISEHNRLYWYRQTLGQGPEFLTYFQNEAQLEKSRLLSDRFSAERPKGSFSTLEIQRTEQGDSAMYLCASSGRAPAYGYTFGSGTRLTVV.

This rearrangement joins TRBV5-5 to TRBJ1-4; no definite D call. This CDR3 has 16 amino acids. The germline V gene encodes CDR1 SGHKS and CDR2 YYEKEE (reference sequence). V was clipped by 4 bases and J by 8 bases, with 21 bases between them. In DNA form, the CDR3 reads TGTGCCAGCAGCCCTTTAAAGGGAAGCAAAGTAGAAAAACTGTTTTTT. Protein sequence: CASSPLKGSKVEKLFF.

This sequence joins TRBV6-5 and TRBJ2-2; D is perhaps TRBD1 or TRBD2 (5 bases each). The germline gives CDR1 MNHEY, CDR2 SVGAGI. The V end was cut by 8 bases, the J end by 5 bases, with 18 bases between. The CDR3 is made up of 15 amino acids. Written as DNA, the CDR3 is TGTGCCAGCCGAAGGGGACGCCCACAGACCGGGGAGCTGTTTTTT. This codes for CASRRGRPQTGELFF.

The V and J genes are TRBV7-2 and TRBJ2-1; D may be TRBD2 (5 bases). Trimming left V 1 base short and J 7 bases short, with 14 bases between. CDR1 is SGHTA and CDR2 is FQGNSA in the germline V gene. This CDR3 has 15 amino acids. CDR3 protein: CASSLGSGVGNEQFF. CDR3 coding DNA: TGTGCCAGCAGCTTAGGTTCCGGGGTCGGGAATGAGCAGTTCTTC.

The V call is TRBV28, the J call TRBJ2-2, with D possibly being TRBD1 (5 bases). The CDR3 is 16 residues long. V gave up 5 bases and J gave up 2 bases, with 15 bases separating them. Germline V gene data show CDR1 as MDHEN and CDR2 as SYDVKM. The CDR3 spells CASSPPRGLNTGELFF. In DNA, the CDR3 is TGTGCCAGCAGTCCACCAAGGGGCCTAAACACCGGGGAGCTGTTTTTT.

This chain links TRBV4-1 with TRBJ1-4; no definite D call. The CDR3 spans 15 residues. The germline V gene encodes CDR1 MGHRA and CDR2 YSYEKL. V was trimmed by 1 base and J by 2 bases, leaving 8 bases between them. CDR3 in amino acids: CASSQGFDTNEKLFF. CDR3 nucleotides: TGCGCCAGCAGCCAAGGGTTCGATACTAATGAAAAACTGTTTTTT.